What follows is one TCR beta chain and its context. What it binds is not known. DNA at about 210 ng, tens of thousands of T cell genomes, went into sorted-subset replicate PCRs. The protocol was immunoSEQ multiplex PCR, while the TCRdb copy is restricted to in-frame clones and leaves out a portion. The data contain approximately 530,000 clones, approximately 95% of them seen just once; the ten biggest clones take up about 0.06%. This sample stems from a study of shared clonotypes between healthy human individuals. Study findings and constraints: Shared clonotypes: about 5% naive CD4, around 3.5% naive CD8, 2.3% memory CD4, approximately 0.37% memory CD8.

From germline, CDR1 is MDHEN and CDR2 SYDVKM. The ends were cut back, 6 bases at V and 1 base at J, with 9 bases in the middle. The CDR3 runs to 13 residues. The sequence was collected from a woman in her twenties or thirties in good health. The chain employs TRBV28 and TRBJ1-2, with D perhaps TRBD1 (5 bases). Sequenced: naive CD4+ T cells sorted from blood. Subset reported: CD45RA+ positively selected. The CDR3, as DNA: TGTGCCAGCAGGGACACAGTTAACTATGGCTACACCTTC. Residues: CASRDTVNYGYTF.